This TCR beta chain is from a study of T-cell memory formation after mild COVID-19. TCRdb called the 5' RACE reads again in MiXCR, with one record for every CDR3 protein. Of about 350,000 distinct CDR3 sequences in the sample, roughly an eighth were seen once. This clonotype has ten or more counts. As yet, its antigen is unknown. Broader study findings: What remained unconfirmed was the SARS-CoV-2 specificity of second-wave clones peaking on day 37.

The source is a man aged 18-30 years who had mild COVID-19 (a few samples of this study predate the infection). Cell type and time point are not known. The sequenced sample consisted of PBMCs or a T cell subset sorted from them (not recorded which).

CDR3 DNA sequence: TGTGCCAGCAGCCGAATCCTGGCGCGACAGATGAACACTGAAGCTTTCTTT. This sequence encodes CASSRILARQMNTEAFF. The chain uses TRBV5-6 and TRBJ1-1; D possibly corresponds to TRBD1 (5 bases). The CDR3 covers 17 residues. The germline gives CDR1 SGHDT, CDR2 YYEEEE. V was pared by 4 bases and J by 0 bases, with 19 bases between. The full variable domain, in which reference TRBV5-6 and TRBJ1-1 provide the parts outside the CDR3, is DAGVTQSPTHLIKTRGQQVTLRCSPKSGHDTVSWYQQALGQGPQFIFQYYEEEERQRGNFPDRFSGHQFPNYSSELNVNALLLGDSALYLCASSRILARQMNTEAFFGQGTRLTVV.